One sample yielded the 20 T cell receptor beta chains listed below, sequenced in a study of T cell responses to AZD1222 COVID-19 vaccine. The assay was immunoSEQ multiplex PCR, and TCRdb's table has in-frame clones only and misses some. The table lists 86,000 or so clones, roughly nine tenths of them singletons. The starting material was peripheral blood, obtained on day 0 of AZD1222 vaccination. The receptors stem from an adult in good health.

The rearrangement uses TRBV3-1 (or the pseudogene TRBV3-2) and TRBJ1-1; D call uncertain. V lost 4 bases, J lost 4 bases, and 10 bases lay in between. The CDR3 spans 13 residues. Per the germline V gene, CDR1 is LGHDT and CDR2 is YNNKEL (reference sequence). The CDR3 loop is CASSLPGVTEAFF. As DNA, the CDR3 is TGTGCCAGCAGCCTGCCTGGCGTCACTGAAGCTTTCTTT.

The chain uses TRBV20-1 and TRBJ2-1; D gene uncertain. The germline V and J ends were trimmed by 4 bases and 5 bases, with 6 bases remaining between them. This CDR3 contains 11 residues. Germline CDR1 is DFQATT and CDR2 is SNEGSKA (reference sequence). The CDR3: CSANGNNEQFF. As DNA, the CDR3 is TGCAGTGCTAATGGGAACAATGAGCAGTTCTTC.

The CDR3 DNA follows: TGTGCCTGTCTACCCTCTGGGGCCAACGTCCTGACTTTC. Translation: CACLPSGANVLTF. The V gene is TRBV30, the J gene TRBJ2-6, with no clear D. This CDR3 has 13 amino acids. V gave up 6 bases and J gave up 0 bases, with 6 bases separating them. Germline V gene sequence: CDR1 GTSNPN, CDR2 SVGIG (reference sequence).

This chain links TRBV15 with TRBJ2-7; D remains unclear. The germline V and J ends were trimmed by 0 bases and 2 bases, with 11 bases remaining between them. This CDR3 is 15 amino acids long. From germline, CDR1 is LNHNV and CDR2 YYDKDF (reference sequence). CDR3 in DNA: TGTGCCACCAGCAGAGAAAAGGGCATGCCCTACGAGCAGTACTTC. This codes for CATSREKGMPYEQYF.

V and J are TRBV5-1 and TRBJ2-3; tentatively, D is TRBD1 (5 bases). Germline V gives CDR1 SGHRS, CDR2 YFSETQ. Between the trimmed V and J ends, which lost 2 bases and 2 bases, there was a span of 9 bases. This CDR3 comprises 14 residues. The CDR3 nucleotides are TGCGCCAGCAGCTTATATGGGGCCACAGATACGCAGTATTTT. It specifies CASSLYGATDTQYF.

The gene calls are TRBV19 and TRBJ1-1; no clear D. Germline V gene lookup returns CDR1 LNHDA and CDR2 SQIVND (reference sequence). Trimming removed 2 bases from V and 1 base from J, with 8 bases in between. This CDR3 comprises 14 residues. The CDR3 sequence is CASSINGPNTEAFF. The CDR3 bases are TGTGCCAGTAGTATAAATGGACCGAACACTGAAGCTTTCTTT.

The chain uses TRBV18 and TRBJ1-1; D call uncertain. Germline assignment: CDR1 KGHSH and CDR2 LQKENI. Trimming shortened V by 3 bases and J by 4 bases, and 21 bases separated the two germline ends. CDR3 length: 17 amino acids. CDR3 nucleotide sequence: TGTGCCAGCTCACCGCCAACATACCCGATAGTCGGCACTGAAGCTTTCTTT. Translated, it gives CASSPPTYPIVGTEAFF.

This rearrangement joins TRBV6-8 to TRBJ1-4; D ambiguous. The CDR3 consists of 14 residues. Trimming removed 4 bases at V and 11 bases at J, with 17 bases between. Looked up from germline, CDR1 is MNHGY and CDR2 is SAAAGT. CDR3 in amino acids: CASSSGPHPGKLFF. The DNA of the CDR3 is TGTGCCAGCAGTTCCGGACCCCACCCGGGGAAACTGTTTTTT.

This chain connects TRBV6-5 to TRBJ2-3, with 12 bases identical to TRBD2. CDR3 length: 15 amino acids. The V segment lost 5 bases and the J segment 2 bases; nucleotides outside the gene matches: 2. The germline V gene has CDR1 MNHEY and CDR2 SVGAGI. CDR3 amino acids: CASSTSGGPTDTQYF. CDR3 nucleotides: TGTGCCAGCAGTACTAGCGGGGGGCCCACAGATACGCAGTATTTT.

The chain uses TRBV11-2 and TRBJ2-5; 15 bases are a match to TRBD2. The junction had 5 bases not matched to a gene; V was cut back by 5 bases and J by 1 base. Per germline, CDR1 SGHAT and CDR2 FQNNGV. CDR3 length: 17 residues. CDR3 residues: CASSRGLAGGGQETQYF. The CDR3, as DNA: TGTGCCAGCAGCCGGGGACTAGCGGGAGGAGGCCAAGAGACCCAGTACTTC.

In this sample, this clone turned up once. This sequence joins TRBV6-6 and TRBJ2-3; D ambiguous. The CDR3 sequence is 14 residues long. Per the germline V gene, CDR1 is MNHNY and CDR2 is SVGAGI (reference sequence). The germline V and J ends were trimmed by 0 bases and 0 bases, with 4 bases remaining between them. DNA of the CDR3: TGTGCCAGCAGTTACTCGTCTAGCACAGATACGCAGTATTTT. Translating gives CASSYSSSTDTQYF.

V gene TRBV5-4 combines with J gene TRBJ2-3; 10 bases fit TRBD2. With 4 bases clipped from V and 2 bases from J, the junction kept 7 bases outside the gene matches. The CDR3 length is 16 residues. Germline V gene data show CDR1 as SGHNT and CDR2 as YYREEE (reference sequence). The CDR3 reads CASSRTAGGITDTQYF. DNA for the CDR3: TGTGCCAGCAGCAGGACAGCGGGGGGGATCACAGATACGCAGTATTTT. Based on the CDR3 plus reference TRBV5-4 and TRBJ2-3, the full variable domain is ETGVTQSPTHLIKTRGQQVTLRCSSQSGHNTVSWYQQALGQGPQFIFQYYREEENGRGNFPPRFSGLQFPNYSSELNVNALELDDSALYLCASSRTAGGITDTQYFGPGTRLTVL.

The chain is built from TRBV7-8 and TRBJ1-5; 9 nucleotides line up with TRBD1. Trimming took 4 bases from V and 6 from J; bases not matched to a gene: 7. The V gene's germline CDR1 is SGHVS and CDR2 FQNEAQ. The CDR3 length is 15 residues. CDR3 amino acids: CASSSTGQGIQPQHF. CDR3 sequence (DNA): TGTGCCAGCAGCTCAACGGGACAGGGTATTCAGCCCCAGCATTTT. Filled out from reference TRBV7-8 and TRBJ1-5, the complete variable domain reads GAGVSQSPRYKVAKRGQDVALRCDPISGHVSLFWYQQALGQGPEFLTYFQNEAQLDKSGLPSDRFFAERPEGSVSTLKIQRTQQEDSAVYLCASSSTGQGIQPQHFGDGTRLSIL.

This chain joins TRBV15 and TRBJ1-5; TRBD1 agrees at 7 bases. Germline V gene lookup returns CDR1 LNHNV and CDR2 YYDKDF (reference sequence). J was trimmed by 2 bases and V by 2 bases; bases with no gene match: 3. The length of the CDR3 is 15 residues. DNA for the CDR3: TGTGCCACCAGCAGAACTGACAGGGGCAATCAGCCCCAGCATTTT. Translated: CATSRTDRGNQPQHF.

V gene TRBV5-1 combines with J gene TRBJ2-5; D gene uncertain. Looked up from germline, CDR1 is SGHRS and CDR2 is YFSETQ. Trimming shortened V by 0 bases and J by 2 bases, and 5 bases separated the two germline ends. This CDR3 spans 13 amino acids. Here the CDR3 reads CASSLGPQETQYF. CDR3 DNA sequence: TGCGCCAGCAGCTTGGGTCCGCAAGAGACCCAGTACTTC.

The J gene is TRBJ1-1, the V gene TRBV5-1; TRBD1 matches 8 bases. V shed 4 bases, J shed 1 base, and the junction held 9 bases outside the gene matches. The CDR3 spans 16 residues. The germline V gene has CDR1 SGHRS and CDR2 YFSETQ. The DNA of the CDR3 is TGCGCCAGCAGCGCGGATGCAGGGGGCCGGAACACTGAAGCTTTCTTT. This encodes CASSADAGGRNTEAFF.

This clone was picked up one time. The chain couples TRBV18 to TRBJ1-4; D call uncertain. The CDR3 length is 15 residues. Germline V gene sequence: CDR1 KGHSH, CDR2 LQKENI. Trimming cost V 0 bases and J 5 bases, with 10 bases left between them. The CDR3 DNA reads TGTGCCAGCTCACCACCGGGGTCCGGGAATGAAAAACTGTTTTTT. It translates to CASSPPGSGNEKLFF.

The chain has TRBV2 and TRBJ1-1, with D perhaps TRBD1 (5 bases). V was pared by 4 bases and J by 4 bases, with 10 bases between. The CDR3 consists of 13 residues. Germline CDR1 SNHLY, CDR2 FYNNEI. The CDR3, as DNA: TGTGCCAGCAGTGTATCAGGGACCACTGAAGCTTTCTTT. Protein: CASSVSGTTEAFF.

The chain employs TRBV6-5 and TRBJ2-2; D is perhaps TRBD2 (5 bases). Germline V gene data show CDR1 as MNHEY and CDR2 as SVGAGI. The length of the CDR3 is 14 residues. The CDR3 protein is CVSASRTNTGELFF. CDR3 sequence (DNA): TGTGTCTCCGCTAGCAGGACGAACACCGGGGAGCTGTTTTTT.

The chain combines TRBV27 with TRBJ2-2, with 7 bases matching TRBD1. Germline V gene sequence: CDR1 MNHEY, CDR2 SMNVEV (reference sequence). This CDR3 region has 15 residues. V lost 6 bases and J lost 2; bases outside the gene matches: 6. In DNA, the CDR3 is TGTGCCAGCAGACGAACAGGGGATAACACCGGGGAGCTGTTTTTT. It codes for CASRRTGDNTGELFF.